This T cell receptor beta chain was documented in a study of T cells after yellow fever vaccination. Study results and limitations: A small proportion of clonotypes was detected in both the CD4 and CD8 compartments. Reappearance after the booster was seen for most primary-vaccination clones, at about 95% CD4 and roughly 90% CD8.

V shed 1 base, J shed 4 bases, and the junction held 2 bases outside the gene matches. The CDR3 runs to 15 residues. The V gene's germline CDR1 is SGHTA and CDR2 FQGNSA. They built TCR cDNA with 5'RACE template switching, a step that put in a universal primer site and UMIs. One entry per CDR3 protein results from TCRdb running MiXCR on the 5' RACE reads. The sample yields under 50,000 distinct CDR3 sequences, around 6.4% seen once. The sequence derives from a man younger than 45 who received the YFV17D yellow fever vaccine. The genes are TRBV7-2 and TRBJ2-2; the match to TRBD2 covers 8 bases. Material: PBMCs, either bulk or a sorted T-cell subset (CD4+, CD8+, memory, or dextramer-sorted; not recorded which), obtained 45 days after the yellow fever booster vaccination. The CDR3 loop is CASSLEGTSTGELFF. The CDR3 DNA reads as TGTGCCAGCAGCTTAGAAGGGACTAGCACCGGGGAGCTGTTTTTT.